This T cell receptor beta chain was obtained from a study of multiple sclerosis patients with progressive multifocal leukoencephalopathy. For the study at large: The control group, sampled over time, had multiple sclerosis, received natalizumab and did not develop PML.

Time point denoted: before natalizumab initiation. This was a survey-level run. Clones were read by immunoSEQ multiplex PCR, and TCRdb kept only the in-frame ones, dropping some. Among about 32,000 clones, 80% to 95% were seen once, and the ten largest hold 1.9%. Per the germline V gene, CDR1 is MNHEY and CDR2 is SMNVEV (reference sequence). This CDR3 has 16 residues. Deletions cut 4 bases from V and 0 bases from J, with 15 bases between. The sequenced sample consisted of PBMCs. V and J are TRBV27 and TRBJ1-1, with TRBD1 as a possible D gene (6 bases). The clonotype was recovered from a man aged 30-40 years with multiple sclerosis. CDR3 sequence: CASSSGQPFMNTEAFF. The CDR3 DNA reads TGTGCCAGCAGTTCAGGACAGCCTTTCATGAACACTGAAGCTTTCTTT.